These 20 T cell receptor beta chains share one sample of origin, sequenced in a study of blood T cell repertoires in COVID-19. Generated by immunoSEQ multiplex PCR, the TCRdb table keeps only in-frame clones and is missing some. The data contain roughly 200,000 clones, about 80% of them singletons. Material for sequencing was peripheral blood. Receptors originate from a man aged 50 to 59 with active or convalescent COVID-19.

DNA of the CDR3: TGTGCCAGCAGCTGGAACAGGGGGCTTGTAGATACGCAGTATTTT. Translation: CASSWNRGLVDTQYF. V gene TRBV7-2 combines with J gene TRBJ2-3, with 9 bases fitting TRBD1. With V trimmed by 4 bases and J by 5 bases, 7 bases remained unmatched. The CDR3 contains 15 residues. Germline assignment: CDR1 SGHTA and CDR2 FQGNSA.

The chain joins TRBV5-1 to TRBJ1-6; TRBD1 is a possible D gene (6 bases). Trimming pared 4 bases from V and 8 bases from J, leaving 16 bases between. The CDR3 has 15 amino acids. Germline loops: CDR1 SGHRS, CDR2 YFSETQ. The CDR3 nucleotides are TGCGCCAGCAGCCCAGGGGTTTTTCCGGATTCACCCCTCCACTTT. This codes for CASSPGVFPDSPLHF.

This chain links TRBV12-5 with TRBJ2-5; a possible D gene is TRBD2 (7 bases). With 2 bases removed from V and 4 bases from J, the gap between germline ends came to 17 bases. This CDR3 has 16 amino acids. Germline V lookup: CDR1 LGHNT, CDR2 FRNRAP. CDR3 sequence (DNA): TGTGCTAGTGGTTTGTCCCCCGGGGGGCAATCAGAGACCCAGTACTTC. Protein: CASGLSPGGQSETQYF.

The gene calls are TRBV5-1 and TRBJ1-2; TRBD1 agrees at 7 bases. V shed 3 bases and J 4 bases; nucleotides not matched to a gene: 6. The CDR3 has 14 residues. The germline V gene has CDR1 SGHRS and CDR2 YFSETQ. This CDR3 reads CASSSSDRFYGYTF. Here the CDR3 DNA reads TGCGCCAGCAGCTCCTCGGACAGGTTCTATGGCTACACCTTC.

The V gene is TRBV6-5, the J gene TRBJ1-2; 9 nucleotides agree with TRBD1. The CDR3 loop spans 15 amino acids. V lost 5 bases and J lost 4; bases outside the gene matches: 8. Germline V CDR1 and CDR2: MNHEY, SVGAGI. The CDR3 here is CASSLEGQGFYGYTF. The CDR3, as DNA: TGTGCCAGCAGTCTCGAGGGACAGGGATTCTATGGCTACACCTTC.

V gene TRBV19 combines with J gene TRBJ1-2; 7 nucleotides align to TRBD1. Germline-derived CDR1 and CDR2 are LNHDA and SQIVND (reference sequence). The trim removed 3 bases at V and 0 bases at J, leaving 4 bases unmatched. CDR3 size: 15 residues. The CDR3 sequence is CASSMDRTPNYGYTF. The CDR3 DNA follows: TGTGCCAGTAGTATGGACAGGACACCTAACTATGGCTACACCTTC.

The V call is TRBV7-9, the J call TRBJ1-5; a possible D gene is TRBD1 (6 bases). Germline V gene sequence: CDR1 SEHNR, CDR2 FQNEAQ (reference sequence). The CDR3 spans 15 residues. Trimming stripped 1 base from V and 1 base from J, with 8 bases between. CDR3 bases: TGTGCCAGCAGCTTAGACAGGGCCAGCAATCAGCCCCAGCATTTT. Translation gives CASSLDRASNQPQHF.

The gene calls are TRBV19 and TRBJ1-2; a weak D match, TRBD1 (6 bases). This CDR3 is built from 13 residues. Trimming pared 4 bases from V and 4 bases from J, leaving 10 bases between. CDR1 LNHDA and CDR2 SQIVND come from the germline V gene (reference sequence). The chain's CDR3 is CASSRTGIYGYTF. In nucleotides, the CDR3 is TGTGCCAGTAGTAGAACAGGGATCTATGGCTACACCTTC.

The rearrangement links TRBV11-3 to TRBJ2-1, with D possibly matching TRBD1 (6 bases). V shed 1 base and J shed 5 bases, with 18 bases lying between them. Looked up from germline, CDR1 is SGHNT and CDR2 is YENEEA. The CDR3 totals 17 residues. The CDR3 spells CASSLARGTQLNNEQFF. The CDR3 DNA sequence: TGTGCCAGCAGCTTAGCGAGAGGGACACAACTCAACAATGAGCAGTTCTTC.

V gene TRBV15 combines with J gene TRBJ2-5, with 9 nucleotides matching TRBD1. Per the germline V gene, CDR1 is LNHNV and CDR2 is YYDKDF (reference sequence). Germline trimming cut 1 base from V and 5 bases from J; bases unmatched to any gene: 5. The CDR3 sequence is 15 residues long. Written as DNA, the CDR3 is TGTGCCACCAGCAGAGCCCCCGGGACAGGGGAGACCCAGTACTTC. This codes for CATSRAPGTGETQYF.

The CDR3 loop is CASGRDRGEKLFF. The CDR3 coding sequence is TGTGCCAGCGGTCGGGACAGGGGGGAAAAACTGTTTTTT. The V call is TRBV7-2, the J call TRBJ1-4, with 11 positions matching TRBD1. CDR3 length: 13 residues. Unmatched junction bases numbered 4, after V lost 8 bases and J lost 8 bases. The germline V gene encodes CDR1 SGHTA and CDR2 FQGNSA. Full variable domain (rest looked up from reference TRBV7-2 and TRBJ1-4): GAGVSQSPSNKVTEKGKDVELRCDPISGHTALYWYRQSLGQGLEFLIYFQGNSAPDKSGLPSDRFSAERTGGSVSTLTIQRTQQEDSAVYLCASGRDRGEKLFFGSGTQLSVL.

The chain links TRBV20-1 to TRBJ1-4, with unresolved D. This CDR3 spans 11 amino acids. V was pared by 4 bases and J by 8 bases, with 8 bases between. Germline loops: CDR1 DFQATT, CDR2 SNEGSKA (reference sequence). The CDR3 nucleotides are TGCAGTGCTAAGCGGGTCGAAAAACTGTTTTTT. It yields the protein CSAKRVEKLFF.

J is TRBJ1-1 and V is TRBV30, with D unresolved. In germline, CDR1 is GTSNPN, CDR2 SVGIG (reference sequence). This CDR3 is 13 amino acids long. V lost 2 bases, J lost 6 bases, and 13 bases lay in between. CDR3 protein: CAWSPAAIPEAFF. CDR3 nucleotide sequence: TGTGCCTGGAGTCCTGCAGCGATTCCTGAAGCTTTCTTT.

The chain's CDR3 is CASSLARWVTF. The CDR3 DNA reads as TGTGCCAGCAGCTTAGCGCGGTGGGTCACCTTC. J is TRBJ1-2 and V is TRBV7-2; D unclear. Germline CDR1 SGHTA, CDR2 FQGNSA. Trimming took 0 bases from V and 13 from J, leaving 9 bases between them. There are 11 residues in the CDR3.

The chain joins TRBV7-3 to TRBJ2-7; no definite D call. Trimming stripped 2 bases from V and 4 bases from J, with 6 bases between. CDR1 SGHTA and CDR2 FQGTGA come from the germline V gene. The CDR3 is 12 residues long. The CDR3 DNA sequence: TGTGCCAGCAGCTTAGGAGTATACGAGCAGTACTTC. Its protein product is CASSLGVYEQYF.

J is TRBJ2-1 and V is TRBV29-1, with 11 bases aligning to TRBD1. V lost 4 bases and J lost 1; bases outside the gene matches: 6. The CDR3 has 16 amino acids. The germline V gene has CDR1 SQVTM and CDR2 ANQGSEA. Here the CDR3 DNA reads TGCAGCGTTGGAGGGGACAGGGGGGCATCCTACAATGAGCAGTTCTTC. This codes for CSVGGDRGASYNEQFF.

The chain links TRBV29-1 to TRBJ2-7, with 10 bases that match TRBD1. Germline assignment: CDR1 SQVTM and CDR2 ANQGSEA. The CDR3 covers 13 residues. The V and J ends lost 5 bases and 2 bases, in that order; junction bases with no gene match: 3. The CDR3 loop is CSVRTGGPYEQYF. In nucleotides, the CDR3 is TGCAGCGTTCGGACAGGGGGACCCTACGAGCAGTACTTC.

The chain employs TRBV4-3 and TRBJ1-5, with a tentative D call TRBD1 (5 bases). CDR3 size: 16 residues. Germline V gene data show CDR1 as LGHNA and CDR2 as YSLEER. Trimming removed 0 bases at V and 5 bases at J, with 14 bases between. The CDR3 here is CASSQDAIRAHQPQHF. The CDR3 nucleotides read TGCGCCAGCAGCCAAGATGCGATCAGGGCACATCAGCCCCAGCATTTT.

The DNA for the CDR3 is TGTGCCAGTAGTGATGGATCGAGACTGCGAAATTCACCCCTCCACTTT. Residues: CASSDGSRLRNSPLHF. The chain uses TRBV19 and TRBJ1-6; D unclear. From germline, CDR1 is LNHDA and CDR2 SQIVND (reference sequence). Deletions cut 5 bases from V and 7 bases from J, with 18 bases between. This CDR3 is built from 16 residues.

The chain uses TRBV7-9 and TRBJ1-5, with D unresolved. The CDR3 loop spans 14 amino acids. In germline, CDR1 is SEHNR, CDR2 FQNEAQ (reference sequence). V was pared by 5 bases and J by 7 bases, with 15 bases between. In DNA form, the CDR3 reads TGTGCCAGCAGCCAAGTCCCAACCGGGCAGCCCCAGCATTTT. It translates to CASSQVPTGQPQHF.